The clone carrying this T cell receptor beta chain was seen only a few times. CDR1 MNHEY and CDR2 SMNVEV come from the germline V gene (reference sequence). The J segment lost 3 bases and the V segment lost 6 bases, leaving 23 bases of the junction unmatched. The CDR3 length is 20 residues. Every bit of the isolated RNA underwent reverse transcription, so sequencing read expressed TCRB transcripts. Repertoires were generated with immunoSEQ multiplex PCR, while TCRdb's copy carries only in-frame clones and drops some. The sample has 90,000 to 110,000 clones, approximately 39% seen once; the top ten hold 0.065%. The data are from a study of beta chain features in type 1 diabetes.

This TCR was recovered from a young woman in good health. The source material was stem cell memory CD4+ T cells from blood. The chain has TRBV27 and TRBJ2-1; TRBD1 agrees at 7 bases. The CDR3, as DNA: TGTGCCAGCAGCCGCTCGTTCGGGGACGACAGGGCGGTTGTCTACAATGAGCAGTTCTTC. Translation: CASSRSFGDDRAVVYNEQFF.